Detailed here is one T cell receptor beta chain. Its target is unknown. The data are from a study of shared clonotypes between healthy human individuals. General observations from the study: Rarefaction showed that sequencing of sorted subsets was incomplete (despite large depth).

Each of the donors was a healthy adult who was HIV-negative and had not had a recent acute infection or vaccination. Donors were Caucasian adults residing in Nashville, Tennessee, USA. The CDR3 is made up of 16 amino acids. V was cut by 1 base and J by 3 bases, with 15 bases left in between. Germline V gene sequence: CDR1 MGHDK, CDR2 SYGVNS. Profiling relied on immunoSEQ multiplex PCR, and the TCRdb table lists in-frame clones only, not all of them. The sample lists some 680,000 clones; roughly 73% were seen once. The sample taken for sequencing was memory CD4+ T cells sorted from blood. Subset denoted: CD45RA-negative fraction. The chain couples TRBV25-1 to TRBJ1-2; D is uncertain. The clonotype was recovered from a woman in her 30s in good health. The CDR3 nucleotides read TGTGCCAGCAGTGAATTAGGAAGAGGGATGGACTATGGCTACACCTTC. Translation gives CASSELGRGMDYGYTF.